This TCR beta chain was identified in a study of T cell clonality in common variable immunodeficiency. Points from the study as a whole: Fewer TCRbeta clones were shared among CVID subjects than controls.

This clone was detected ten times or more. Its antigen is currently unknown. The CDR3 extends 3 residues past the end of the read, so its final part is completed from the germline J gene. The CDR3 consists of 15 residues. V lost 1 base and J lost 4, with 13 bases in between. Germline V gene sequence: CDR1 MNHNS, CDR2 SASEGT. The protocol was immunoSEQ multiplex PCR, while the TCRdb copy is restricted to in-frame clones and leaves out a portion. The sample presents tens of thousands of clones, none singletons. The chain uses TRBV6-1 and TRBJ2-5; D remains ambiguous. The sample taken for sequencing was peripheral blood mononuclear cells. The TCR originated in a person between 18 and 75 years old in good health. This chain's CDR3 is CASSEGISPPETQYF. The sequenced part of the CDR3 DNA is TGTGCCAGCAGTGAAGGTATTAGCCCTCCAGAGACC.